This T cell receptor (beta chain) comes out of a study of T cell responses to AZD1222 COVID-19 vaccine. In the study overall: Pooled in the analysis were second doses at about 4 or about 12 weeks.

Here immunoSEQ multiplex PCR was the method, and the copy in TCRdb shows in-frame clones only, minus some. The table includes roughly 160,000 clones, approximately 90% detected once. CDR1 is SEHNR and CDR2 is FQNEAQ in the germline V gene (reference sequence). The CDR3 contains 14 residues. V trimming: 3 bases; J trimming: 8 bases; junction bases outside the gene matches: 5. This specimen was peripheral blood, taken on day 0 of AZD1222 vaccination. This receptor was identified in an adult in good health. The V and J genes are TRBV7-9 and TRBJ1-4; TRBD1 matches 8 bases. The CDR3 DNA reads as TGTGCCAGCAGCTTGGACAGGGCTCTAGAAAAACTGTTTTTT. Translated, it gives CASSLDRALEKLFF.